The source of this T cell receptor (beta chain) is a study of blood T cell repertoires in COVID-19 (dated by TCRdb to the early 2020s). Describing the broader study: Samples from collaborators originated in the United States, Italy and Spain and spanned both the acute and convalescent phases of COVID-19. The material from the prospective study consisted of cDNA or gDNA derived from T cells, B-cell-depleted T cells, or PBMCs. Where available, HLA class I and class II types were obtained from metadata supplied by the sample provider rather than from assay-based typing. Deeply sampled blood TCRbeta repertoires from subjects exposed to, actively infected with, or recovered from COVID-19 were included in the dataset. Samples came from the ongoing ImmuneRACE study (first 160 participants) plus 1,254 subjects from 6 global collaborators. Sample metadata almost always included a de-identified subject ID, COVID-19 status, age in years and sex. The repertoires were released in a freely available public database intended as a resource for research on the immune response to SARS-CoV-2.

On this clone itself: Which antigen it targets is not known. One base away there is no much larger clone; base qualities are not given.

The germline V gene yields SGDLS for CDR1 and YYNGEE for CDR2. The cysteine opens and the phenylalanine closes a CDR3 of 16 amino acids. Left in the record is the CDR3 DNA by itself, 48 bases read in frame from the first base. V drops 0 bases and J drops 2 bases, leaving 11 bases in between. Collaborating institutions collected whole blood in K2EDTA tubes following their own protocols. Collaborator samples were shipped for TCRbeta analysis as frozen whole blood, isolated PBMCs, or DNA extracted from either sample type. The paper's findings and limits, for the study overall: Clinical and demographic metadata were provided uncurated, with the amount varying by source and participant.

TCRbeta CDR3 regions were amplified from genomic DNA using the immunoSEQ Assay, a bias-controlled multiplex PCR. From the authors' description of their analysis: The number of nucleated cells in each sample was estimated by amplification of reference gene primers within the assay. To quantify the absolute abundance of each unique TCRbeta CDR3 rearrangement, sequence reads were collapsed and filtered. For each sample, productive Simpson clonality was calculated as the square root of Simpson's diversity index over productive rearrangements. Held by TCRdb, this immuneACCESS table contains in-frame sequences only and omits some clones. Under half of the omission traces to an unresolved V gene where checked; the cause of the rest is unknown. The DNA gave D and trimming, while V, J and clone size come from that table. The sample table contains some 150,000 clones; only one count was recorded for around 82% of them. 7.5% to 8.5% of the sample lies in the top ten.

Sequencing was carried out using peripheral blood. The receptor chain draws on TRBV9 and TRBJ2-2; TRBD2 could be the D gene, as 6 bases match. The clonotype was recovered from a human donor in a cohort sampled during active COVID-19. The DNA is as follows: TGTGCCAGCAGCGTAGGTGGGGGGATCAACACCGGGGAGCTGTTTTTT. The encoded protein is CASSVGGGINTGELFF.